Detailed here is one TCR beta chain. Its antigen is unknown. The data originate from a study of post-analysis software for immune sequencing data. Sequencing libraries made from TCR beta cDNA carried unique molecular identifiers. MiXCR, run by TCRdb on the PCR reads, gives a single entry per CDR3 protein. The data contain roughly 400,000 distinct CDR3 sequences, approximately 37% of them singletons. Study-wide results and limits: Compared with controls, patients showed significantly lower normalized Chao1 diversity. Under the F measure, samples that were prepared in one batch clustered strongly together. Among four to six TRBV segments more frequent in patients than controls were TRBV5-6, TRBV5-1 and TRBV20-1.

This CDR3 is built from 16 residues. The sequencing input was blood. The sequence came from a girl aged 2-9 years with multiple sclerosis. The chain combines TRBV12-3 or TRBV12-4 with TRBJ2-7, with 10 bases aligning to TRBD2. The J call could be wrong; TRBJ2-5 is a better fit for the DNA end. The CDR3 loop is CASSLLRTSGGETQYF. The DNA of the CDR3 is TGTGCCAGCAGCCTCTTGAGGACTAGCGGCGGGGAGACCCAGTACTTC.